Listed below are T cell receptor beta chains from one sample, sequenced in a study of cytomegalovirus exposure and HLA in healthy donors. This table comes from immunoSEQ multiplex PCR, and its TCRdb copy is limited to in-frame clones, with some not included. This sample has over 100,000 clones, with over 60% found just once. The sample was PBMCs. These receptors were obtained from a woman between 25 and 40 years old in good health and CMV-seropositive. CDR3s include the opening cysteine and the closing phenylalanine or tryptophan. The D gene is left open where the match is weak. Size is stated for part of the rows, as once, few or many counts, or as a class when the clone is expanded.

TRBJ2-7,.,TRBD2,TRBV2,TGTGCCAGCACAAGCGGGGGCTTCTCCTACGAGCAGTACTTC,CASTSGGFSYEQYF
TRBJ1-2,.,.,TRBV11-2,TGTGCCAGCAGCTTAGGACAGGCGAACTATGGCTACACCTTC,CASSLGQANYGYTF
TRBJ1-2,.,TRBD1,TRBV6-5,TGTGCCAGCAGAAGTCCCCCCACAGGGGGGTATGGCTACACCTTC,CASRSPPTGGYGYTF
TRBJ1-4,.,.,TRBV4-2,TGTGCCAGCAGCCAAGAGAGGTCAGGGCGCAATGAAAAACTGTTTTTT,CASSQERSGRNEKLFF
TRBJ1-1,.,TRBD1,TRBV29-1,TGCAGCGTTGACCACAGGGGACAGAACACTGAAGCTTTCTTT,CSVDHRGQNTEAFF
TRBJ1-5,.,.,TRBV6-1,TGTGCCAGCAGGGTGGGCTCTAGCAATCAGCCCCAGCATTTT,CASRVGSSNQPQHF
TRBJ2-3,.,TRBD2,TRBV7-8,TGTGCCAGCAGCTTAGCCGGGGGGGCCCTTTGGACAGATACGCAGTATTTT,CASSLAGGALWTDTQYF
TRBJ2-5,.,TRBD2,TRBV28,TGTGCCAGCAGTTCGGGGGAGGGGACCCAGTACTTC,CASSSGEGTQYF
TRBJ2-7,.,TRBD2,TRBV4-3,TGCGCCAGCAGCCACCAAGCGGGGGCCCACGAGCAGTACTTC,CASSHQAGAHEQYF
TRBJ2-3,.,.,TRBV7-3,TGTGCCAGCAGCTTAACTAGATCAGATACGCAGTATTTT,CASSLTRSDTQYF
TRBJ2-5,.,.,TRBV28,TGTGCCACGCTGGGGCAGAACCAAGAGACCCAGTACTTC,CATLGQNQETQYF
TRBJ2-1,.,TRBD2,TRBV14,TGTGCCAGCAGCCTACGACTAGCGGGGGGGCAGAATGAGCAGTTCTTC,CASSLRLAGGQNEQFF
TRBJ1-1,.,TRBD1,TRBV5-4,TGTGCCAGCAGCGGCCGGGACAGGGCCACTGAAGCTTTCTTT,CASSGRDRATEAFF
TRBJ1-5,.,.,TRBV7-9,TGTGCCAGCAGCGCACAGGGAGATCAGCCCCAGCATTTT,CASSAQGDQPQHF
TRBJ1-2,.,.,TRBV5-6,TGTGCCAGCAGCTTGACAGGGTATGGCTACACCTTC,CASSLTGYGYTF
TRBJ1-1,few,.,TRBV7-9,TGTGCCAGCAGCTTAGCGGCGGTTAACACTGAAGCTTTCTTT,CASSLAAVNTEAFF
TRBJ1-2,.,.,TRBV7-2,TGTGCCAGCAGCCCCCAAGTGGGCCAGGCAGGCGCGGGCTACACCTTC,CASSPQVGQAGAGYTF
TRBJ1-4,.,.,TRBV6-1,TGTGCCAGCAGTGAAGGGGGGACACATAATGAAAAACTGTTTTTT,CASSEGGTHNEKLFF
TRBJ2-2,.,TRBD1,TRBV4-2,TGTGCCAGCAGCACCTCCGGGACAGGGAGAGGCGGGGAGCTGTTTTTT,CASSTSGTGRGGELFF
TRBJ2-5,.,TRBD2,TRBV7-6,TGTGCCAGCAGCTTAGGGACTAGCGGAAACTTGGAGACCCAGTACTTC,CASSLGTSGNLETQYF
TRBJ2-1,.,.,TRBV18,TGTGCCAGCGCCGATGCGGGGTACAATGAGCAGTTCTTC,CASADAGYNEQFF
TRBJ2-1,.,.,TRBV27,TGTGCCAGCAGTCCCACGTCCCCAATTTTCGGGCAGTTCTTC,CASSPTSPIFGQFF